Described below is a single TCR beta chain sequence and its context. Its target is unknown. This sample was taken from a study of cytomegalovirus exposure and HLA in healthy donors. Points from the study as a whole: Later findings reportedly placed an Asian-associated ancestry cluster below the approximately 650-donor mean for N-insertions. After further analysis at a later stage, 15,000 to 20,000 TCR beta sequences were associated with HLA alleles at 0.05 false discovery rate. Follow-up analysis later connected one missense variant in DCLRE1C with trimming of TCR beta V- and J-genes.

This CDR3 has 14 amino acids. Germline CDR1 and CDR2: MDHEN and SYDVKM. V dropped 6 bases and J dropped 2; count of bases not matched to a gene: 3. The PCR was carried out with 60 Vbeta primers and 13 Jbeta primers. The table came from immunoSEQ multiplex PCR; TCRdb's copy has only in-frame clones and leaves some out. The table records 100,000 to 120,000 clones, around four fifths of them present only once. This receptor was taken from a woman aged 60 to 75 in good health and CMV-seropositive. Material: PBMCs. This chain links TRBV28 with TRBJ2-7; 11 bases agree with TRBD1. CDR3 nucleotide sequence: TGTGCCAGCAGGGACAGGGGGCCACCCTACGAGCAGTACTTC. Translation gives CASRDRGPPYEQYF.